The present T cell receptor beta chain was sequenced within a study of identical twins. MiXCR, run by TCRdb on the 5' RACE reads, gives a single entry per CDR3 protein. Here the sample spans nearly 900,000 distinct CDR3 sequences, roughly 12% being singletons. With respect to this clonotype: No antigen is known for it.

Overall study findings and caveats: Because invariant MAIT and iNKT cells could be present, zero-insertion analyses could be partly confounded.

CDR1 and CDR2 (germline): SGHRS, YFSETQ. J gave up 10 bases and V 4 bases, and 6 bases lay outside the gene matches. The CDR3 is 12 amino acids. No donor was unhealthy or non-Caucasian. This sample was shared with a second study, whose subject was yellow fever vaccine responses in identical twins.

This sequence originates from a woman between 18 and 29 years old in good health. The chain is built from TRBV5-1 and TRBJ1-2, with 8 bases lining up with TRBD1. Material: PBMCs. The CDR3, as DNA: TGCGCCAGCAGCACCGGACAGGGTGCCTACACCTTC. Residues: CASSTGQGAYTF.